This T cell receptor beta chain came from a study of CD8 T cell repertoires and HIV-1 epitope variants. Clones were read by immunoSEQ multiplex PCR, and TCRdb kept only the in-frame ones, dropping some. The top ten clones hold roughly 25% of a sample with approximately 90,000 clones, roughly 77% of them seen once. CDR3 length equals 21 residues. V shed 0 bases and J 2 bases; nucleotides not matched to a gene: 18. CDR1 and CDR2 from the germline V gene are SGHDN and FVKESK. This TCR came from a male donor with HIV. The rearrangement joins TRBV14 to TRBJ2-5; TRBD2 aligns across 10 bases. Sample: uncultured baseline CD8+ T cells from peripheral blood mononuclear cells (PBMCs). The CDR3 region has the DNA TGTGCCAGCAGCCAAGAATCTCAATTCCGGGCTAGCGGGAGATGGCAAGAGACCCAGTACTTC. Translating gives CASSQESQFRASGRWQETQYF.